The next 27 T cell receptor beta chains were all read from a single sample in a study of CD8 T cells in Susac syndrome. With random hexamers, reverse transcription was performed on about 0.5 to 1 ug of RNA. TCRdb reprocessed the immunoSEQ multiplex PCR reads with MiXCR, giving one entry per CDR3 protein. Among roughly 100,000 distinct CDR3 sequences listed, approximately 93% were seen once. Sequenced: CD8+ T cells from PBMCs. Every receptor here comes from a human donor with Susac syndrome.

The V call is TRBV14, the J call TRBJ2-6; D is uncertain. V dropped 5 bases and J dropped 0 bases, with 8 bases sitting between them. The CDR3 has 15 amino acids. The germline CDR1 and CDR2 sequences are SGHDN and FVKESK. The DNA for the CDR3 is TGTGCCAGCAGCTGGGGAAACTCTGGGGCCAACGTCCTGACTTTC. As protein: CASSWGNSGANVLTF.

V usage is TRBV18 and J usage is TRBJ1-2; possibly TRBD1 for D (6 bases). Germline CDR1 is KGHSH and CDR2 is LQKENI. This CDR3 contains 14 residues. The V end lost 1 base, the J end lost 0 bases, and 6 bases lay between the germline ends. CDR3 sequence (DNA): TGTGCCAGCTCACCACAGGGGGCTAACTATGGCTACACCTTC. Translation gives CASSPQGANYGYTF.

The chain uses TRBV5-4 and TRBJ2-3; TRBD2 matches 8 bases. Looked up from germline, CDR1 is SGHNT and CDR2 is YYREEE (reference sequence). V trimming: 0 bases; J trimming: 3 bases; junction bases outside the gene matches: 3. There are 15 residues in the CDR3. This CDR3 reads CASSLGAGETDTQYF. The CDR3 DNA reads TGTGCCAGCAGCTTGGGAGCGGGGGAGACAGATACGCAGTATTTT. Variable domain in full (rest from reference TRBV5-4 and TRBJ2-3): ETGVTQSPTHLIKTRGQQVTLRCSSQSGHNTVSWYQQALGQGPQFIFQYYREEENGRGNFPPRFSGLQFPNYSSELNVNALELDDSALYLCASSLGAGETDTQYFGPGTRLTVL.

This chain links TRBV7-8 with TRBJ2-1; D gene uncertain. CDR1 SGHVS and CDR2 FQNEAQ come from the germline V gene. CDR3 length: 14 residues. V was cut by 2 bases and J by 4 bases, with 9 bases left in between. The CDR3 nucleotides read TGTGCCAGCAGCTTAAAACGGCTTTACAATGAGCAGTTCTTC. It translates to CASSLKRLYNEQFF.

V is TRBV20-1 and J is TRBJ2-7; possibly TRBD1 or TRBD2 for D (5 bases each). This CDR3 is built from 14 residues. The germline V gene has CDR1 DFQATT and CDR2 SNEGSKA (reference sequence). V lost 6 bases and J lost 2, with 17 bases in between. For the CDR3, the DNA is TGCAGTGCCAGCAAGGGACCTGTCGCCTACGAGCAGTACTTC. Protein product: CSASKGPVAYEQYF.

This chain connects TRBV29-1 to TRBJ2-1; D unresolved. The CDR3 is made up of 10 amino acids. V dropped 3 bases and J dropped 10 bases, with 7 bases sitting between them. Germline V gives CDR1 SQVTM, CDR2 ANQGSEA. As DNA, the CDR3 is TGCAGCGTTGACTTACTCGAGCAGTTCTTC. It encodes CSVDLLEQFF.

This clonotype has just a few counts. The CDR3 DNA reads as TGTGCCAGCAGACCCGGACAGACCTACGAGCAGTACTTC. Translated: CASRPGQTYEQYF. J is TRBJ2-7 and V is TRBV7-9; tentatively, D is TRBD1 (6 bases). Germline V gene lookup returns CDR1 SEHNR and CDR2 FQNEAQ (reference sequence). This CDR3 contains 13 residues. V was pared by 6 bases and J by 2 bases, with 11 bases between.

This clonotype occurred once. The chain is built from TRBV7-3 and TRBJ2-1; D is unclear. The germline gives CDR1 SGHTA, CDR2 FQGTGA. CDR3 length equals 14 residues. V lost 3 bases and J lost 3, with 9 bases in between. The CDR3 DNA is TGTGCCAGCAGCTTCCAATCTGGCTACAATGAGCAGTTCTTC. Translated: CASSFQSGYNEQFF.

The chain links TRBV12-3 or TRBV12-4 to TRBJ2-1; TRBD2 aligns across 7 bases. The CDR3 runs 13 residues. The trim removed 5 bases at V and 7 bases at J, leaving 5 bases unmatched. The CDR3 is CASSAPGGNEQFF. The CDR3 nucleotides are TGTGCCAGCAGTGCTCCCGGGGGGAATGAGCAGTTCTTC.

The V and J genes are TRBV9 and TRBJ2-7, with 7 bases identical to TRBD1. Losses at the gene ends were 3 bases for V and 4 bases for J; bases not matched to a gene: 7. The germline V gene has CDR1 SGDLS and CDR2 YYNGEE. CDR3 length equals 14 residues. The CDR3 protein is CASSATGTAYEQYF. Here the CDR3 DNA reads TGTGCCAGCAGCGCTACCGGGACAGCGTACGAGCAGTACTTC.

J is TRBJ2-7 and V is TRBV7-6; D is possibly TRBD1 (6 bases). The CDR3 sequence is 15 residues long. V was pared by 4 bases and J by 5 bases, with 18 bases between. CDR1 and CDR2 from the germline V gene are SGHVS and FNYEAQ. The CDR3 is CASSSSRTAWDEQYF. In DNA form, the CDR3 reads TGTGCCAGCAGCTCCTCCCGGACAGCCTGGGACGAGCAGTACTTC.

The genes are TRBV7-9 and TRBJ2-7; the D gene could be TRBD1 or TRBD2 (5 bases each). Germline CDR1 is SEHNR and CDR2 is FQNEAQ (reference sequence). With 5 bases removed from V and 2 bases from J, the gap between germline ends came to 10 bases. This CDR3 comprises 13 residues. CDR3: CASSVGEAYEQYF. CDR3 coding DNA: TGTGCCAGCAGCGTGGGGGAAGCCTACGAGCAGTACTTC.

The DNA of the CDR3 is TGTGCCAGCAGAGAGGGGACAGGGAAGAGGGAGACCCAGTACTTC. This sequence encodes CASREGTGKRETQYF. This chain uses TRBV25-1 with TRBJ2-5; 9 bases align to TRBD1. After removal of 6 bases from V and 5 bases from J, the junction contained 10 bases not matched to a gene. CDR3 length: 15 amino acids. Germline CDR1 MGHDK, CDR2 SYGVNS. The full variable domain, with the rest looked up from reference TRBV25-1 and TRBJ2-5, is EADIYQTPRYLVIGTGKKITLECSQTMGHDKMYWYQQDPGMELHLIHYSYGVNSTEKGDLSSESTVSRIRTEHFPLTLESARPSHTSQYLCASREGTGKRETQYFGPGTRLLVL.

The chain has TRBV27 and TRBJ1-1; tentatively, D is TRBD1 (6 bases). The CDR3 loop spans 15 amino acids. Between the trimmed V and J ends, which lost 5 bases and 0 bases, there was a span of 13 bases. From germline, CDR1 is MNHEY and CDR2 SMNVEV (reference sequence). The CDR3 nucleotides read TGTGCCAGCAGTCCTCGGACAGCGGTGAACACTGAAGCTTTCTTT. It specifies CASSPRTAVNTEAFF.

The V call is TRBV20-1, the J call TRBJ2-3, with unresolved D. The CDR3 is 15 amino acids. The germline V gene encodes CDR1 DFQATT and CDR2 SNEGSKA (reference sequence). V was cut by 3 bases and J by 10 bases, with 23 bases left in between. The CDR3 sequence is CSASPPRTRLTPQYF. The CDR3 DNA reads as TGCAGTGCTAGTCCTCCACGGACCCGCCTCACCCCGCAGTATTTT.

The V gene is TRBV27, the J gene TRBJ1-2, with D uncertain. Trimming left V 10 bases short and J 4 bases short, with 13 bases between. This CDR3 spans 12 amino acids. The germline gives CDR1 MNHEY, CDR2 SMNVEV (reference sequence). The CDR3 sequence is CATLKRTYGYTF. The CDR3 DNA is TGTGCCACCCTAAAGCGGACCTATGGCTACACCTTC.

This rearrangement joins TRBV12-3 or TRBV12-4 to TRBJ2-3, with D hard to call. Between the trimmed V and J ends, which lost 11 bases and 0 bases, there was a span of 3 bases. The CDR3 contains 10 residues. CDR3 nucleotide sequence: TGTGCCCATAGCACAGATACGCAGTATTTT. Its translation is CAHSTDTQYF.

CDR3 residues: CASSLESGRGHRDTQYF. In nucleotides, the CDR3 is TGTGCCAGCAGCTTAGAGTCTGGCAGGGGGCATAGAGATACGCAGTATTTT. The chain employs TRBV11-2 and TRBJ2-3; 8 nucleotides agree with TRBD1. CDR1 SGHAT and CDR2 FQNNGV come from the germline V gene. The CDR3 length is 17 residues. J was trimmed by 5 bases and V by 0 bases; bases with no gene match: 10.

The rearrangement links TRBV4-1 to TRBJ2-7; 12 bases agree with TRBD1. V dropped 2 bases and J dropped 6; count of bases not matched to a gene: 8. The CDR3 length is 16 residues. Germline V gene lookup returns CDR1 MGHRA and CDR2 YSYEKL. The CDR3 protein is CASSQIPGQGAGEQYF. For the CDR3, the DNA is TGCGCCAGCAGCCAAATACCGGGACAGGGGGCGGGCGAGCAGTACTTC.

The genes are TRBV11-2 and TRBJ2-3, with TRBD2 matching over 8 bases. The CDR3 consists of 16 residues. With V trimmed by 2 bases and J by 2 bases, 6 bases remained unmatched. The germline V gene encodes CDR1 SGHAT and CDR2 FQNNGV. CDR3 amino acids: CASSLYRSGDTDTQYF. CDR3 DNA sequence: TGTGCCAGCAGCTTATATCGTAGCGGGGACACAGATACGCAGTATTTT.

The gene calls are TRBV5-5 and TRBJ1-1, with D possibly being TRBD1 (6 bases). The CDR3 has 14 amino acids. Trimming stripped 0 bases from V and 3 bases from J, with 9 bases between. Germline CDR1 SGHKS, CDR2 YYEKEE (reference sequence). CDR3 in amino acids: CASSLDRGDTEAFF. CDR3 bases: TGTGCCAGCAGCTTGGATAGGGGGGACACTGAAGCTTTCTTT.

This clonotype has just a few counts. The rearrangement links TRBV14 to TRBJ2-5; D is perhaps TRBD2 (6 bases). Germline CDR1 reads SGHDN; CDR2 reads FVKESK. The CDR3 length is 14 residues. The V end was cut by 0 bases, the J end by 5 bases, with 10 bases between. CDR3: CASSQDNREETQYF. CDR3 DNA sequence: TGTGCCAGCAGCCAAGATAATCGGGAGGAGACCCAGTACTTC.

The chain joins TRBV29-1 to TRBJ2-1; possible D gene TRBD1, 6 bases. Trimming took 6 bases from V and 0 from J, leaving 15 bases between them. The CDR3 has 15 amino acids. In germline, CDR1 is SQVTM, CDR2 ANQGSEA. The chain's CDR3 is CSVPRTGSSYNEQFF. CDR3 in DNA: TGCAGCGTCCCGAGAACAGGGAGCTCCTACAATGAGCAGTTCTTC.

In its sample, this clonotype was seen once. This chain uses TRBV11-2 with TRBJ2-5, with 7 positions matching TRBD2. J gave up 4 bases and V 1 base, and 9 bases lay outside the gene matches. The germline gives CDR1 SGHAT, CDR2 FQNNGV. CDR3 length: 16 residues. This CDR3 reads CASSLGERGVGETQYF. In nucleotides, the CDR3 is TGTGCCAGCAGCTTAGGGGAGCGGGGTGTCGGAGAGACCCAGTACTTC.

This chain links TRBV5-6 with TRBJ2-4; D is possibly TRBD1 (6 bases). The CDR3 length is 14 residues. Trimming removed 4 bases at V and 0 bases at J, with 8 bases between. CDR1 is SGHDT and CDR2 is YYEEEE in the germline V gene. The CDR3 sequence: CASSLQGAKNIQYF. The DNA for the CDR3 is TGTGCCAGCAGCCTACAGGGAGCCAAAAACATTCAGTACTTC. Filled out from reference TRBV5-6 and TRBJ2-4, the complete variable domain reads DAGVTQSPTHLIKTRGQQVTLRCSPKSGHDTVSWYQQALGQGPQFIFQYYEEEERQRGNFPDRFSGHQFPNYSSELNVNALLLGDSALYLCASSLQGAKNIQYFGAGTRLSVL.

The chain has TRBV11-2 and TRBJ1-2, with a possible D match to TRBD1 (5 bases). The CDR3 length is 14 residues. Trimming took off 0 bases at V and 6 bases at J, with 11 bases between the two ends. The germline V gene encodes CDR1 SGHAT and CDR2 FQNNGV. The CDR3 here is CASSLDGGFHGYTF. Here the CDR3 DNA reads TGTGCCAGCAGCTTAGATGGGGGATTCCATGGCTACACCTTC. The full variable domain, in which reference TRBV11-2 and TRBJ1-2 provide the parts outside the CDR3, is EAGVAQSPRYKIIEKRQSVAFWCNPISGHATLYWYQQILGQGPKLLIQFQNNGVVDDSQLPKDRFSAERLKGVDSTLKIQPAKLEDSAVYLCASSLDGGFHGYTFGSGTRLTVV.

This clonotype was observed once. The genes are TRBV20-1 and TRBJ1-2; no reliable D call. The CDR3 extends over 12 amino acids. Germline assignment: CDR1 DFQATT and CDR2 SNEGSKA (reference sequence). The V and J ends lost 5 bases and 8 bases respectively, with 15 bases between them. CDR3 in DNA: TGCAGTGCTTCCGGGATGAAGGACGGCTACACCTTC. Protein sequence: CSASGMKDGYTF.